This T cell receptor beta chain was sequenced during a study of blood T cell repertoires in COVID-19. The germline V gene encodes CDR1 SGHTA and CDR2 FQGNSA. The CDR3 runs 13 residues. Between the trimmed V and J ends, which lost 5 bases and 4 bases, there was a span of 12 bases. This table comes from immunoSEQ multiplex PCR, and its TCRdb copy is limited to in-frame clones, with some not included. The sample has about 51,000 clones, 88% seen once. This clone was detected only a few times. This TCR was sampled from a man aged 45-65 years with active COVID-19. Sequencing was done on a sample of peripheral blood. The chain carries TRBV7-2 and TRBJ2-7, with D tentatively TRBD1 (6 bases). The CDR3 DNA is TGTGCCAGCAGCCCCCACCAGGGGTACGAGCAGTACTTC. As protein: CASSPHQGYEQYF. Variable domain in full (rest from reference TRBV7-2 and TRBJ2-7): GAGVSQSPSNKVTEKGKDVELRCDPISGHTALYWYRQSLGQGLEFLIYFQGNSAPDKSGLPSDRFSAERTGGSVSTLTIQRTQQEDSAVYLCASSPHQGYEQYFGPGTRLTVT.